Included here is one T cell receptor beta chain sequence, with context. The target antigen is unknown. TCRdb's table, derived via immunoSEQ multiplex PCR, lists solely in-frame clones and lacks some. In the table there are roughly 90,000 clones, 88% of which are singletons. The CDR3 runs to 15 residues. Germline V gene sequence: CDR1 SGHNT, CDR2 YENEEA. V lost 3 bases to trimming and J lost 0 bases, with 10 bases between them. The sample originates from a study of graft-versus-host responses after intestinal transplantation. On the study more broadly: Transplant recipients had multivisceral, liver-intestinal, or isolated intestinal grafts.

Broader study findings: Investigators detected GvH clones in recipient marrow, with some emerging earlier in ileum or blood.

The sample here was unstimulated CD4+ T cells sorted from spleen or lymph node cells, taken before transplant. The gene calls are TRBV11-3 and TRBJ2-3; D gene unclear. The TCR comes from a human donor who was the organ donor for an intestinal transplant. Written as DNA, the CDR3 is TGTGCCAGCAGCTTCGGAGACCTCAGCACAGATACGCAGTATTTT. Its translation is CASSFGDLSTDTQYF. Full variable domain (remainder filled in from reference TRBV11-3 and TRBJ2-3): EAGVVQSPRYKIIEKKQPVAFWCNPISGHNTLYWYLQNLGQGPELLIRYENEEAVDDSQLPKDRFSAERLKGVDSTLKIQPAELGDSAVYLCASSFGDLSTDTQYFGPGTRLTVL.